Below are 27 T cell receptor beta chains sequenced from a single sample in a study of patients and donors after allogeneic stem cell transplantation. TCRdb re-called the RT-PCR reads through MiXCR, storing one row per CDR3 protein. The sample yields around 150,000 distinct CDR3 sequences, about two fifths seen once. Sequenced: blood, either unsorted or a sorted T cell fraction (not recorded which). These receptors were taken from a human donor who was either an allogeneic HSCT recipient or a stem cell or donor lymphocyte infusion donor (not recorded which). It is not recorded whose cells these are; they may come from a transplant donor.

This clonotype has a handful of counts. This chain links TRBV6-5 with TRBJ1-3; 12 nucleotides agree with TRBD1. After removal of 6 bases from V and 4 bases from J, the junction contained 7 bases not matched to a gene. The CDR3 loop spans 16 amino acids. CDR1 is MNHEY and CDR2 is SVGAGI in the germline V gene. The CDR3 here is CASSGTGGAEGNTIYF. CDR3 DNA sequence: TGTGCCAGCAGCGGGACAGGGGGCGCGGAAGGAAACACCATATATTTT.

V gene TRBV12-3 or TRBV12-4 combines with J gene TRBJ1-2; TRBD1 matches at 9 bases. The CDR3 runs to 16 residues. Trimming at V came to 6 bases and at J to 3 bases, leaving 11 bases not matched to a gene. The chain's CDR3 is CASSLTPGQGDYGYTF. DNA for the CDR3: TGTGCCAGCAGCCTAACCCCGGGACAGGGCGACTATGGCTACACCTTC.

The chain couples TRBV20-1 to TRBJ1-2; TRBD1 matches at 12 bases. Trimming removed 0 bases from V and 10 bases from J; junction bases left unmatched: 12. Germline CDR1 DFQATT, CDR2 SNEGSKA (reference sequence). The CDR3 extends over 16 amino acids. The CDR3 DNA sequence: TGCAGTGCTAGAGATCCCTCGGGACAGGGGGCTTCCGACTACACCTTC. It codes for CSARDPSGQGASDYTF.

This rearrangement joins TRBV6-5 to TRBJ1-2; D is unclear. The V gene's germline CDR1 is MNHEY and CDR2 SVGAGI. The CDR3 covers 14 residues. Trimming cost V 5 bases and J 5 bases, with 15 bases left between them. In DNA form, the CDR3 reads TGTGCCAGCAGTCCCCGCGCAATAAAATATGGCTACACCTTC. Its translation: CASSPRAIKYGYTF.

This clonotype has only a few counts. The chain has TRBV7-8 and TRBJ1-2; no firm D call. The V gene's germline CDR1 is SGHVS and CDR2 FQNEAQ. V gave up 2 bases and J gave up 8 bases, with 24 bases separating them. The CDR3 has 17 amino acids. CDR3 coding DNA: TGTGCCAGCAGCTTAAAAGTTCGGTCAGCTGAGGAGATAGGCTACACCTTC. Its protein product is CASSLKVRSAEEIGYTF.

The V call is TRBV4-3, the J call TRBJ2-3; a possible D gene is TRBD1 (6 bases). The germline gives CDR1 LGHNA, CDR2 YSLEER. V was shortened by 5 bases and J by 4 bases, with 10 bases between the two germline ends. The CDR3 runs to 13 residues. The CDR3 sequence is CASSSTGPDTQYF. Written as DNA, the CDR3 is TGCGCCAGCAGCTCCACAGGGCCAGATACGCAGTATTTT.

This clonotype occurred a few times. V gene TRBV4-2 combines with J gene TRBJ1-3; D is uncertain. The CDR3 extends over 16 amino acids. Germline lookup yields CDR1 LGHNA and CDR2 YNFKEQ. Deletions cut 0 bases from V and 3 bases from J, with 12 bases between. CDR3: CASSQDVGRDGNTIYF. In DNA, the CDR3 is TGTGCCAGCAGCCAAGATGTGGGGAGAGATGGAAACACCATATATTTT.

The chain carries TRBV6-5 and TRBJ1-1, with D maybe TRBD1 (5 bases). Deletions cut 2 bases from V and 6 bases from J, with 10 bases between. The CDR3 sequence is 13 residues long. CDR1 and CDR2 (germline): MNHEY, SVGAGI. CDR3 DNA sequence: TGTGCCAGCAGTTACACAGGTTACTCTGAAGCTTTCTTT. It is translated as CASSYTGYSEAFF.

This clonotype has a handful of counts. CDR3 sequence: CASSHRGALNTEAFF. In nucleotides, the CDR3 is TGTGCCAGCAGCCACCGGGGGGCGTTGAACACTGAAGCTTTCTTT. The chain couples TRBV3-1 to TRBJ1-1; the D gene is possibly TRBD1 (6 bases). The CDR3 length is 15 residues. The germline V gene encodes CDR1 LGHDT and CDR2 YNNKEL (reference sequence). Deletions cut 3 bases from V and 0 bases from J, with 11 bases between.

The rearrangement joins TRBV4-1 to TRBJ1-2; the D gene is possibly TRBD1 (5 bases). V lost 0 bases to trimming and J lost 4 bases, with 6 bases between them. Looked up from germline, CDR1 is MGHRA and CDR2 is YSYEKL. The CDR3 extends over 13 amino acids. CDR3 sequence: CASSQERGYGYTF. The CDR3 DNA follows: TGCGCCAGCAGCCAAGAAAGGGGCTATGGCTACACCTTC.

The gene calls are TRBV7-2 and TRBJ1-5, with 10 bases fitting TRBD1. The V segment lost 5 bases and the J segment 4 bases; nucleotides outside the gene matches: 5. Germline lookup yields CDR1 SGHTA and CDR2 FQGNSA. The CDR3 has 15 amino acids. In DNA form, the CDR3 reads TGTGCCAGCAGCCAAGGGACAGGGGAAAATCAGCCCCAGCATTTT. Protein product: CASSQGTGENQPQHF.

This chain links TRBV28 with TRBJ2-1; no firm D call. Germline CDR1 and CDR2: MDHEN and SYDVKM. V was trimmed by 10 bases and J by 6 bases, leaving 7 bases between them. The CDR3 has 10 amino acids. The DNA of the CDR3 is TGTGCCACTCGCCTCAATGAGCAGTTCTTC. Its translation is CATRLNEQFF.

This clonotype has only one observation. The chain employs TRBV3-1 and TRBJ1-1, with TRBD1 identical over 7 bases. Germline assignment: CDR1 LGHDT and CDR2 YNNKEL (reference sequence). The CDR3 length is 12 residues. Losses at the gene ends were 0 bases for V and 12 bases for J; bases not matched to a gene: 4. The CDR3 protein is CASSQDPGGSFF. CDR3 coding DNA: TGTGCCAGCAGCCAAGATCCAGGGGGATCTTTCTTT.

This clonotype was recorded a few times. The chain carries TRBV28 and TRBJ2-1; 7 positions agree with TRBD2. V shed 6 bases and J 0 bases; nucleotides not matched to a gene: 2. Germline V gene sequence: CDR1 MDHEN, CDR2 SYDVKM. The CDR3 is 14 residues long. The CDR3 DNA reads as TGTGCCAGCAGGCGGGGGAGCTCCTACAATGAGCAGTTCTTC. It encodes CASRRGSSYNEQFF.

A few counts support this clonotype. The rearrangement joins TRBV10-3 to TRBJ1-1; D is unclear. Germline V gene sequence: CDR1 ENHRY, CDR2 SYGVKD. The CDR3 loop spans 16 amino acids. V was shortened by 5 bases and J by 3 bases, with 19 bases between the two germline ends. The DNA for the CDR3 is TGTGCCATCAGTACCACCAAAGGCGGAGTCTACACTGAAGCTTTCTTT. Its translation: CAISTTKGGVYTEAFF.

There are a few counts of this clonotype. The J gene is TRBJ1-1, the V gene TRBV27; D gene uncertain. The V end was cut by 3 bases, the J end by 5 bases, with 13 bases between. CDR1 and CDR2 from the germline V gene are MNHEY and SMNVEV (reference sequence). The CDR3 has 14 amino acids. Here the CDR3 DNA reads TGTGCCAGCAGTTTTGGCCCGATGGAGACTGAAGCTTTCTTT. It encodes CASSFGPMETEAFF.

The chain combines TRBV28 with TRBJ1-4; D is unresolved. The CDR3 is 12 amino acids. The germline gives CDR1 MDHEN, CDR2 SYDVKM. V lost 3 bases to trimming and J lost 5 bases, with 4 bases between them. The DNA for the CDR3 is TGTGCCAGCAGTTTCCCGAATGAAAAACTGTTTTTT. This sequence encodes CASSFPNEKLFF.

This clonotype was recorded a few times. The chain couples TRBV29-1 to TRBJ1-3; 8 bases align to TRBD1. The CDR3 loop spans 13 amino acids. Germline CDR1 reads SQVTM; CDR2 reads ANQGSEA. Trimming at V came to 7 bases and at J to 2 bases, leaving 4 bases not matched to a gene. CDR3 bases: TGCAGCGCGGAACAGGGGGCTGGAAACACCATATATTTT. Translating gives CSAEQGAGNTIYF. The variable domain in full, completed from reference TRBV29-1 and TRBJ1-3, reads SAVISQKPSRDICQRGTSLTIQCQVDSQVTMMFWYRQQPGQSLTLIATANQGSEATYESGFVIDKFPISRPNLTFSTLTVSNMSPEDSSIYLCSAEQGAGNTIYFGEGSWLTVV.

CDR3 bases: TGTGCCAGCAGTTTGGACAGGAGGGGCAATCAGCCCCAGCATTTT. Amino acid sequence: CASSLDRRGNQPQHF. This chain links TRBV2 with TRBJ1-5; 7 positions match TRBD1. The CDR3 contains 15 residues. From germline, CDR1 is SNHLY and CDR2 FYNNEI. V lost 5 bases to trimming and J lost 2 bases; unmatched junction nucleotides: 6. Full variable domain (remainder filled in from reference TRBV2 and TRBJ1-5): EPEVTQTPSHQVTQMGQEVILRCVPISNHLYFYWYRQILGQKVEFLVSFYNNEISEKSEIFDDQFSVERPDGSNFTLKIRSTKLEDSAMYFCASSLDRRGNQPQHFGDGTRLSIL.

This rearrangement joins TRBV28 to TRBJ1-5; D remains unclear. The V end lost 6 bases, the J end lost 0 bases, and 12 bases lay between the germline ends. From germline, CDR1 is MDHEN and CDR2 SYDVKM. The CDR3 spans 15 residues. The CDR3 region has the DNA TGTGCCAGCAGGTCGTTTAAGCATAGCAATCAGCCCCAGCATTTT. It translates to CASRSFKHSNQPQHF.

CDR3 DNA: TGCGCCAGCAGCCAAGAGACGATTTTGGTAGCTAGCGGGGGGACAAGATACAATGAGCAGTTCTTC. Its translation is CASSQETILVASGGTRYNEQFF. The J gene is TRBJ2-1, the V gene TRBV4-3, with TRBD2 matching over 11 bases. V lost 0 bases to trimming and J lost 4 bases; unmatched junction nucleotides: 20. The CDR3 has 22 amino acids. Germline loops: CDR1 LGHNA, CDR2 YSLEER.

CDR3 region: CASSQGSGGVYEQYV. For the CDR3, the DNA is TGTGCCAGCAGCCAAGGTTCAGGGGGTGTGTACGAGCAGTACGTC. The chain links TRBV3-1 to TRBJ2-7; 7 nucleotides match TRBD1. Germline lookup yields CDR1 LGHDT and CDR2 YNNKEL (reference sequence). This CDR3 comprises 15 residues. V trimming: 1 base; J trimming: 4 bases; junction bases outside the gene matches: 7.

The chain recombines TRBV7-2 with TRBJ2-3; possible D gene TRBD2, 6 bases. This CDR3 is built from 16 residues. Germline lookup yields CDR1 SGHTA and CDR2 FQGNSA. Trimming removed 1 base from V and 0 bases from J, with 11 bases in between. The chain's CDR3 is CASSLGASASTDTQYF. The CDR3 coding sequence is TGTGCCAGCAGCTTAGGGGCTAGCGCCAGCACAGATACGCAGTATTTT.

J is TRBJ2-2 and V is TRBV7-9; D gene unclear. The CDR3 sequence is 12 residues long. Germline V gene lookup returns CDR1 SEHNR and CDR2 FQNEAQ (reference sequence). With 3 bases removed from V and 7 bases from J, the gap between germline ends came to 6 bases. The CDR3 here is CASSFVGGELFF. The DNA for the CDR3 is TGTGCCAGCAGCTTTGTTGGCGGGGAGCTGTTTTTT.

This chain uses TRBV29-1 with TRBJ1-1; 7 bases map to TRBD1. The CDR3 length is 13 residues. V was pared by 3 bases and J by 1 base, with 2 bases of the junction left unmatched. Per germline, CDR1 SQVTM and CDR2 ANQGSEA. The CDR3 is CSVDRGRNTEAFF. CDR3 in DNA: TGCAGCGTTGACAGGGGGAGGAACACTGAAGCTTTCTTT.

In this sample, this clonotype turned up a few times. The gene calls are TRBV12-3 or TRBV12-4 and TRBJ1-5; 10 bases agree with TRBD1. CDR3 length: 14 residues. After removal of 3 bases from V and 6 bases from J, the junction contained 2 bases not matched to a gene. The CDR3 spells CASSFGDRGQPQHF. The CDR3 DNA sequence: TGTGCCAGCAGTTTTGGGGACAGGGGTCAGCCCCAGCATTTT.

The rearrangement joins TRBV11-2 to TRBJ1-1; 11 bases map to TRBD1. Germline V gene sequence: CDR1 SGHAT, CDR2 FQNNGV. J lost 6 bases, V lost 1 base, and 4 bases had no gene match. This CDR3 is built from 15 residues. The CDR3 DNA reads as TGTGCCAGCAGCTTAGGGACAGGGGGCGCCTCTGAAGCTTTCTTT. Its protein product is CASSLGTGGASEAFF.